This T cell receptor beta chain was found in a study of T cell responses to AZD1222 COVID-19 vaccine. For this clone: Its specificity is not known.

The data were produced by immunoSEQ multiplex PCR, yet TCRdb's version contains in-frame clones alone and is incomplete. The sample includes some 120,000 clones, roughly 84% of them seen just once. Study-wide findings and caveats: The study found Spike-specific TCR breadth and depth rose after two AZD1222 doses. Baseline seropositivity occurred in only a handful of AZD1222 recipients. Repertoire sampling occurred only after the peak T cell response.

The V gene end was trimmed by 6 bases and the J gene end by 7 bases; junction bases not matched to a gene: 4. CDR3 length equals 14 residues. Germline V lookup: CDR1 LNHNV, CDR2 YYDKDF (reference sequence). The chain employs TRBV15 and TRBJ2-1; 12 nucleotides match TRBD2. The input for sequencing was peripheral blood, taken on day 0 of AZD1222 vaccination. The sequence derives from an adult in good health. The CDR3 DNA reads as TGTGCCACCAGGCTAGCGGGGGGGCAAAATGAGCAGTTCTTC. Its translation is CATRLAGGQNEQFF.